This T cell receptor beta chain was captured in a study of blood T cell repertoires in COVID-19. Generated by immunoSEQ multiplex PCR, the TCRdb table keeps only in-frame clones and is missing some. The table records over 45,000 clones, roughly 80% of them present only once. The germline gives CDR1 SGHVS, CDR2 FQNEAQ. This CDR3 region has 14 residues. Trimming left V 5 bases short and J 1 base short, with 11 bases between. Sequencing input: peripheral blood. This clonotype was obtained from a man between 50 and 59 years old with active COVID-19. The chain has TRBV7-8 and TRBJ1-1; D is undetermined. The DNA for the CDR3 is TGTGCCAGCAGCGAAGAACTGTCGAACACTGAAGCTTTCTTT. It specifies CASSEELSNTEAFF.